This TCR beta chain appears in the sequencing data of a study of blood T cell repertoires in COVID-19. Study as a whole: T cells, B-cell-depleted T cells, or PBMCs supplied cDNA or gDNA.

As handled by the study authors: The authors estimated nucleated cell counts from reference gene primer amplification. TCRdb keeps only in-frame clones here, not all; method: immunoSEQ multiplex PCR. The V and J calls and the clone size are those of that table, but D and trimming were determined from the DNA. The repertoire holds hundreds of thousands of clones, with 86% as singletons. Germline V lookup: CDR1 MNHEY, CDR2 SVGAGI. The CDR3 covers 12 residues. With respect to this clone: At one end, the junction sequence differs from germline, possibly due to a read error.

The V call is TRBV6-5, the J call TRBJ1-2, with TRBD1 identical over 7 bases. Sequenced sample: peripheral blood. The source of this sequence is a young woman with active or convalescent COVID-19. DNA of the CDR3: TGTGCCAGCTCGGGGACAGACCTATGGGTGGCCTTC. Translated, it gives CASSGTDLWVAF.